Listed below are T cell receptor beta chains from one sample, sequenced in a study of blood T cell repertoires in COVID-19. Sequenced by immunoSEQ multiplex PCR; TCRdb stores in-frame clones only, minus some. This table holds 300,000 to 450,000 clones, around 87% found once. The sample was peripheral blood. Every receptor here comes from a human donor in a cohort sampled during active COVID-19. The CDR3 runs from the conserved cysteine through the conserved F or W. Each record gives: CDR3 DNA, CDR3 protein, V gene, D gene, clone size, J gene. A D gene is named only where the DNA matches it firmly. Size values are once, few and many counts, or a class for expanded clones, and some rows have none.

TGTGCCAGTGGGCAGTTCTTGCCCCAGCATTTT,CASGQFLPQHF,TRBV19,.,.,TRBJ1-5
TGCGCCAGCAGCCCATACCGGGAGGCCCTTAACAATGAGCAGTTCTTC,CASSPYREALNNEQFF,TRBV4-1,TRBD2,.,TRBJ2-1
TGTGCCAGCAGCTTAGCGAGCGGGGGGGCCGGCAATGAGCAGTTCTTC,CASSLASGGAGNEQFF,TRBV7-2,TRBD2,.,TRBJ2-1
TGTGCCACCAGCCCCTGGGGGCGGAACATGAATGAGCAGTTCTTC,CATSPWGRNMNEQFF,TRBV15,.,.,TRBJ2-1
TGTGCCAGCAGTATTCTGGTCGGGGGCGAGCAGTACTTC,CASSILVGGEQYF,TRBV27,.,.,TRBJ2-7
TGTGCCAGCAGTCTTACAAGGACTAGCGGGGGGGCTTCGGATACGCAGTATTTT,CASSLTRTSGGASDTQYF,TRBV4-2,TRBD2,.,TRBJ2-3
TGTGCCAGCAGCGTCAGGGGATTTGCGAACACCGGGGAGCTGTTTTTT,CASSVRGFANTGELFF,TRBV7-2,.,once,TRBJ2-2
TGCGCCAGCAGCTTGATGGTGGCAGAATCTGGAAACACCATATATTTT,CASSLMVAESGNTIYF,TRBV5-1,.,.,TRBJ1-3
TGTGCCAGCAGAAATCCCGGGGGGAATGAGCAGTTCTTC,CASRNPGGNEQFF,TRBV12-3/TRBV12-4,TRBD2,few,TRBJ2-1
TGTGCCAGCACCAACTCCCGGGACAGCTCCTACGAGCAGTACTTC,CASTNSRDSSYEQYF,TRBV11-1,TRBD1,.,TRBJ2-7
TGTGCCACCAGGGCGGGCCCGGGCTATGGCTACACCTTC,CATRAGPGYGYTF,TRBV6-5,.,.,TRBJ1-2
TGCAGCGTCGCCGATTTCGGCCCCGGAACGCGGGGCTACACCTTC,CSVADFGPGTRGYTF,TRBV29-1,.,.,TRBJ1-2
TGCAGCGCCGGGGACAGGGGCTACGAGCAGTACTTC,CSAGDRGYEQYF,TRBV29-1,TRBD1,.,TRBJ2-7
TGCGCCAGCAGCCAAGACGGGCCGGTCCAGGGAAATACGCAGTATTTT,CASSQDGPVQGNTQYF,TRBV4-1,.,.,TRBJ2-3
TGCGCCAGCAGCTTGGCCATAGGGACAGGCCAAGAGACCCAGTACTTC,CASSLAIGTGQETQYF,TRBV5-1,TRBD1,.,TRBJ2-5
TGTGCCAGCAGTTACTGCGACAGGGTCGCCGGATGCGAGCAGTACTTC,CASSYCDRVAGCEQYF,TRBV6-5,TRBD1,.,TRBJ2-7
TGTGCCAGCAGCGTAGAGTCGGACACTGAAGCTTTCTTT,CASSVESDTEAFF,TRBV9,.,.,TRBJ1-1
TGTGCCAGCAGCCAAGTTCTCTCTGGAAACACCATATATTTT,CASSQVLSGNTIYF,TRBV14,.,.,TRBJ1-3
TGTGCCAGCAGCTTAGTTTCGGGTGGGAATGAGCAGTTCTTC,CASSLVSGGNEQFF,TRBV7-6,.,.,TRBJ2-1
TGTGCCAGCAGTACGGACAGGGGGCCTGGAAACACCATATATTTT,CASSTDRGPGNTIYF,TRBV7-2,TRBD1,.,TRBJ1-3
TGCGCCAGCAGCTTGGTGATGGGCACGAGCACAGATACGCAGTATTTT,CASSLVMGTSTDTQYF,TRBV5-1,.,once,TRBJ2-3
TGTGCCAGCAGTTCGGTAGGAGGGGTGCCCGAGCAGTACTTC,CASSSVGGVPEQYF,TRBV27,.,.,TRBJ2-7
TGTGCCAGTAGTATAGGGGGGCTCTCCTACGAGCAGTACTTC,CASSIGGLSYEQYF,TRBV19,.,.,TRBJ2-7
TGTGCCAGCAGCCCCCGGGCTGGGGCCAACGTCCTGACTTTC,CASSPRAGANVLTF,TRBV28,.,.,TRBJ2-6
TGTGCCAGCAGGGGAGGGCTAGGGACTGAAGCTTTCTTT,CASRGGLGTEAFF,TRBV28,.,.,TRBJ1-1
TGTGCCAGCAGCCAAGATCCGGGACTAGAGAACACCGGGGAGCTGTTTTTT,CASSQDPGLENTGELFF,TRBV4-2,TRBD2,.,TRBJ2-2
TGTGCCAGCAGCTTAGGGACAGGGAGTGACTATGGCTACACCTTC,CASSLGTGSDYGYTF,TRBV5-4,TRBD1,.,TRBJ1-2
TGTGCCACCAGTGGGGGACTAGCGGCTGCCTACAATGAGCAGTTCTTC,CATSGGLAAAYNEQFF,TRBV24-1,TRBD2,.,TRBJ2-1
TGTGCCAGCAGCTTGGCTAGCGGGGCAAATACGCAGTATTTT,CASSLASGANTQYF,TRBV5-6,TRBD2,.,TRBJ2-3
TGTGCCAGCAGTGAATCTTTGCCCGATCAGGTTGGAAACACCATATATTTT,CASSESLPDQVGNTIYF,TRBV25-1,.,.,TRBJ1-3
TGTGCCAGCAGTGAACTCCGAGTAGAGGGGCAGTACTTC,CASSELRVEGQYF,TRBV6-1,.,.,TRBJ2-7
TGTGCCATCAGTGAGTTTGGTAGCGGGACCGTGCTGTTTTTT,CAISEFGSGTVLFF,TRBV10-3,TRBD2,.,TRBJ2-2
TGTGCCAGCAGCGTAGATGGGAGCCGGGAGACCCAGTACTTC,CASSVDGSRETQYF,TRBV9,.,.,TRBJ2-5
TGTGCCAGCAGCCGCGTAAGACTAGCGGACTCCTACGAGCAGTACTTC,CASSRVRLADSYEQYF,TRBV11-2,TRBD2,.,TRBJ2-7
TGTGCCAGCAGTCGATCCGGGACTAGTCCTTACGAGCAGTACTTC,CASSRSGTSPYEQYF,TRBV6-6,TRBD2,.,TRBJ2-7
TGTGCCAGCAGCCAAGAGCCGGGGTACGGAGGCTACACCTTC,CASSQEPGYGGYTF,TRBV4-2,.,.,TRBJ1-2
TGTGCCAGCAGTGAAGCGACCGCCACACCGGGAGATACGCAGTATTTT,CASSEATATPGDTQYF,TRBV6-1,.,.,TRBJ2-3
TGCGCCAGCAGCTCCCCAATGGAGCGGGCCCGGAACACCGGGGAGCTGTTTTTT,CASSSPMERARNTGELFF,TRBV5-1,.,.,TRBJ2-2
TGTGCCAGCAGCCCTACAGGCGGAGTGAACAGCGGGGAGCTGTTTTTT,CASSPTGGVNSGELFF,TRBV7-3,.,few,TRBJ2-2
TGTGCCAGCACAAAGCCTAGCACAGATACGCAGTATTTT,CASTKPSTDTQYF,TRBV12-3/TRBV12-4,.,.,TRBJ2-3
TGTGCCAGCTCAAACCGAGGACAAGGTGATAGCGAGCAGTACTTC,CASSNRGQGDSEQYF,TRBV18,.,.,TRBJ2-7
TGTGCCAGCAGCTCGGGACAGACCCATCAGCCCCAGCATTTT,CASSSGQTHQPQHF,TRBV7-9,TRBD1,.,TRBJ1-5
TGTGCCAGCAGGGGTCGGGGAAAAGAGACCCAGTACTTC,CASRGRGKETQYF,TRBV3-1/TRBV3-2,.,.,TRBJ2-5
TGTGCCAGCAGTTTGTCATTCGGGGGTTCCTACAATGAGCAGTTCTTC,CASSLSFGGSYNEQFF,TRBV27,.,once,TRBJ2-1
TGTGCCAGCAGCTCACTGTTGGAACTAGCGGGAGGGCCGAACACCGGGGAGCTGTTTTTT,CASSSLLELAGGPNTGELFF,TRBV5-5,TRBD2,few,TRBJ2-2
TGTGCCAGCAGCGCCCCGGGTGCCAGCCCAATGGATGAAAAACTGTTTTTT,CASSAPGASPMDEKLFF,TRBV5-5,.,.,TRBJ1-4
TGTGCCAGCAGCGAGGGGTACAGGGACCGATTTTATAATTCACCCCTCCACTTT,CASSEGYRDRFYNSPLHF,TRBV9,.,.,TRBJ1-6
TGTGCCAGCAGTCCTGACAGGGCTTGGTACTATGGCTACACCTTC,CASSPDRAWYYGYTF,TRBV27,TRBD1,.,TRBJ1-2
TGTGCCAGCAGCTTTTTACAGGGAAGAGGAACTAATGAAAAACTGTTTTTT,CASSFLQGRGTNEKLFF,TRBV7-9,.,.,TRBJ1-4
TGTGCCAGCAGCTCGTCGGGGGACAGTTCACCCCTCCACTTT,CASSSSGDSSPLHF,TRBV7-9,TRBD1,.,TRBJ1-6
TGCAGTGCTAGTGGACTAGCGGACAATGAGCAGTTCTTC,CSASGLADNEQFF,TRBV20-1,TRBD2,once,TRBJ2-1
TGTGCCAGCAGTGAAGGCGGGGGCCCCCTCCTCCAAGAGACCCAGTACTTC,CASSEGGGPLLQETQYF,TRBV6-1,.,.,TRBJ2-5
TGTGCCAGCAGCCCGGGACAGGGTGGCTATGGCTACACCTTC,CASSPGQGGYGYTF,TRBV7-3,TRBD1,.,TRBJ1-2
TGTGCCAGCAGCTTCCGGGGTCCGAACACTGAAGCTTTCTTT,CASSFRGPNTEAFF,TRBV11-3,.,.,TRBJ1-1
TGTGCCATCAGTGACATAGGGGCTAGGGGAGATACGCAGTATTTT,CAISDIGARGDTQYF,TRBV10-3,.,.,TRBJ2-3
TGTGCCAGCAGTTTCTTATTCGGGGACAGCTACAATGAGCAGTTCTTC,CASSFLFGDSYNEQFF,TRBV28,TRBD1,.,TRBJ2-1